The 27 T cell receptor beta chains presented below share a single source sample, sequenced in a study of T-cell reconstitution after alpha-beta-depleted transplantation in children. Using unique molecular identifiers, the investigators prepared the TCRbeta library. Via MiXCR, TCRdb re-called the PCR reads, giving one row per CDR3 protein. The sample records about 200,000 distinct CDR3 sequences, roughly 15% being singletons. The input for sequencing was PBMCs from the stem cell graft donor, taken from the stem cell graft. Receptor source: a human donor who donated a stem cell graft to a child with acute lymphoblastic leukemia.

This clonotype was seen many times. The chain links TRBV20-1 to TRBJ2-7; D remains ambiguous. CDR3 length equals 14 residues. Trimming cost V 3 bases and J 0 bases, with 12 bases left between them. Germline V gene data show CDR1 as DFQATT and CDR2 as SNEGSKA (reference sequence). CDR3 nucleotides: TGCAGTGCTAGGATTGCCAGGAGCTCCTACGAGCAGTACTTC. It codes for CSARIARSSYEQYF.

This clonotype was seen a handful of times. V gene TRBV5-1 combines with J gene TRBJ2-5; perhaps D is TRBD1 or TRBD2 (5 bases each). The V gene lost 0 bases and the J gene lost 5 bases, with 14 bases spanning the gap. The CDR3 totals 15 residues. The germline V gene has CDR1 SGHRS and CDR2 YFSETQ. CDR3 DNA: TGCGCCAGCAGCTTGGGTCCCGGGACGAAGGAGACCCAGTACTTC. Amino acids: CASSLGPGTKETQYF.

This clonotype was seen ten or more times. The chain employs TRBV4-2 and TRBJ2-7; 9 bases are a match to TRBD2. J lost 3 bases, V lost 4 bases, and 7 bases had no gene match. In germline, CDR1 is LGHNA, CDR2 YNFKEQ. CDR3 length: 15 amino acids. As DNA, the CDR3 is TGTGCCAGCAGCCGTAGTAGACTAGCGGACTACGAGCAGTACTTC. Amino acids: CASSRSRLADYEQYF.

In its sample, this clonotype was seen many times. This rearrangement joins TRBV5-1 to TRBJ2-7; D assignment may be TRBD1 or TRBD2 (5 bases each). The V gene's germline CDR1 is SGHRS and CDR2 YFSETQ. V lost 7 bases and J 3 bases, leaving 17 bases between the germline ends. CDR3 length: 14 residues. In DNA form, the CDR3 reads TGCGCCAGCTCACTAGTGGGGCTAGTCTACGAGCAGTACTTC. It yields the protein CASSLVGLVYEQYF.

This clonotype was counted many times. V usage is TRBV12-3 or TRBV12-4 and J usage is TRBJ2-3; 13 positions match TRBD2. The CDR3 has 16 residues. V dropped 5 bases and J dropped 4; count of bases not matched to a gene: 6. Here the CDR3 DNA reads TGTGCCAGCAGTCCCGGACTAGCGGGAGCATCAGATACGCAGTATTTT. This translates into CASSPGLAGASDTQYF.

The chain has TRBV5-1 and TRBJ1-5; D is uncertain. Germline loops: CDR1 SGHRS, CDR2 YFSETQ. Trimming shortened V by 0 bases and J by 5 bases, and 15 bases separated the two germline ends. This CDR3 contains 16 residues. CDR3 loop: CASSLEGSDADQPQHF. The CDR3 DNA sequence: TGCGCCAGCAGCTTGGAAGGCAGTGACGCAGATCAGCCCCAGCATTTT.

This clonotype was seen at least ten times. V usage is TRBV6-5 and J usage is TRBJ2-7; D is ambiguous. V was clipped by 6 bases and J by 0 bases, with 9 bases between them. Per germline, CDR1 MNHEY and CDR2 SVGAGI. CDR3 length equals 13 residues. The CDR3, as DNA: TGTGCCAGCAGCCCCGGGCTCTCCTACGAGCAGTACTTC. This codes for CASSPGLSYEQYF.

This clonotype was detected ten times or more. The chain employs TRBV11-2 and TRBJ2-1; TRBD2 agrees at 13 bases. CDR1 is SGHAT, CDR2 FQNNGV, per germline. This CDR3 is built from 15 residues. The J segment lost 7 bases and the V segment lost 7 bases, leaving 7 bases of the junction unmatched. CDR3 nucleotides: TGTGCCAGCACCCTCGGACTAGCGGGAGTGAATGAGCAGTTCTTC. Amino acids: CASTLGLAGVNEQFF.

This clonotype was counted many times. The gene calls are TRBV20-1 and TRBJ1-5; D remains ambiguous. The CDR3 extends over 16 amino acids. The germline V and J ends were trimmed by 0 bases and 1 base, with 13 bases remaining between them. The germline V gene has CDR1 DFQATT and CDR2 SNEGSKA (reference sequence). CDR3 amino acids: CSARDLGFGSNQPQHF. Written as DNA, the CDR3 is TGCAGTGCTAGAGATCTAGGATTTGGGAGCAATCAGCCCCAGCATTTT.

This clonotype has ten or more counts. The CDR3 sequence: CASSPSGSFADTQYF. The CDR3 region has the DNA TGCGCCAGCAGCCCTAGCGGGAGTTTCGCAGATACGCAGTATTTT. The V and J genes are TRBV5-1 and TRBJ2-3; 10 bases are a match to TRBD2. CDR3 length: 15 amino acids. Germline V gene sequence: CDR1 SGHRS, CDR2 YFSETQ. V trimming: 4 bases; J trimming: 4 bases; junction bases outside the gene matches: 6.

This clonotype was seen a handful of times. This chain connects TRBV6-5 to TRBJ2-1; TRBD2 agrees at 12 bases. Germline V gene sequence: CDR1 MNHEY, CDR2 SVGAGI. Unmatched junction bases numbered 7, after V lost 4 bases and J lost 9 bases. The CDR3 is 15 amino acids. The CDR3 DNA sequence: TGTGCCAGCAGTTTGACTAGCGGGAGAGGGGGTGAGCAGTTCTTC. Translation gives CASSLTSGRGGEQFF.

This clonotype was observed at least ten times. This rearrangement joins TRBV5-1 to TRBJ2-6; a weak D match, TRBD1 (6 bases). The CDR3 runs to 16 residues. V lost 4 bases to trimming and J lost 1 base, with 12 bases between them. Germline V gene data show CDR1 as SGHRS and CDR2 as YFSETQ. As DNA, the CDR3 is TGCGCCAGCAGCCCAACTACAGGGTCTGGGGCCAACGTCCTGACTTTC. Its translation is CASSPTTGSGANVLTF. The whole variable domain, filled in from reference TRBV5-1 and TRBJ2-6, reads KAGVTQTPRYLIKTRGQQVTLSCSPISGHRSVSWYQQTPGQGLQFLFEYFSETQRNKGNFPGRFSGRQFSNSRSEMNVSTLELGDSALYLCASSPTTGSGANVLTFGAGSRLTVL.

The chain's CDR3 is CASSLWGGERNYEQYF. CDR3 bases: TGTGCCAGCAGTTTATGGGGCGGCGAGCGGAACTACGAGCAGTACTTC. The rearrangement uses TRBV27 and TRBJ2-7; D assignment may be TRBD1 or TRBD2 (5 bases each). CDR1 MNHEY and CDR2 SMNVEV come from the germline V gene (reference sequence). The V and J ends lost 1 base and 3 bases respectively, with 16 bases between them. This CDR3 is built from 16 residues.

This clonotype came up many times. The chain employs TRBV12-3 or TRBV12-4 and TRBJ2-1, with 7 bases fitting TRBD2. The ends lost 0 bases at V and 8 bases at J; junction bases unmatched: 7. The CDR3 is 15 residues long. The CDR3 DNA reads TGTGCCAGCAGTTTAGCGGGAGGGCGGAGGGATGAGCAGTTCTTC. The encoded protein is CASSLAGGRRDEQFF.

Ten or more counts support this clonotype. The CDR3 DNA is TGCGCCAGCAGGTTCCGGGACCCGGGAACAGATACGCAGTATTTT. The encoded protein is CASRFRDPGTDTQYF. The V call is TRBV5-1, the J call TRBJ2-3, with D perhaps matching TRBD1 or TRBD2 (5 bases each). CDR3 length: 15 amino acids. The germline V gene has CDR1 SGHRS and CDR2 YFSETQ. The V and J ends lost 5 bases and 3 bases respectively, with 16 bases between them. The variable domain in full, with the rest retrieved from reference TRBV5-1 and TRBJ2-3, is KAGVTQTPRYLIKTRGQQVTLSCSPISGHRSVSWYQQTPGQGLQFLFEYFSETQRNKGNFPGRFSGRQFSNSRSEMNVSTLELGDSALYLCASRFRDPGTDTQYFGPGTRLTVL.

This clonotype was detected ten times or more. The genes are TRBV20-1 and TRBJ2-1; 10 nucleotides line up with TRBD1. Trimming removed 7 bases from V and 8 bases from J; junction bases left unmatched: 8. Looked up from germline, CDR1 is DFQATT and CDR2 is SNEGSKA (reference sequence). The CDR3 loop spans 13 amino acids. The CDR3 DNA reads as TGCAGTGTCGAGACAGGGGGCTTGGATGAGCAGTTCTTC. Translation: CSVETGGLDEQFF.

This clonotype came up many times. The chain employs TRBV3-1 and TRBJ2-3; 7 bases are a match to TRBD2. V trimming: 5 bases; J trimming: 7 bases; junction bases outside the gene matches: 15. This CDR3 has 16 amino acids. Germline-derived CDR1 and CDR2 are LGHDT and YNNKEL (reference sequence). DNA of the CDR3: TGTGCCAGCAGCTCTCGGCGACTAGCAGCTGAATATACGCAGTATTTT. It specifies CASSSRRLAAEYTQYF.

This clonotype was detected ten times or more. The V gene is TRBV20-1, the J gene TRBJ1-4; possibly TRBD1 for D (5 bases). CDR1 and CDR2 (germline): DFQATT, SNEGSKA (reference sequence). V was clipped by 6 bases and J by 7 bases, with 12 bases between them. The CDR3 length is 12 residues. CDR3 in amino acids: CSAGGVREKLFF. The CDR3 DNA is TGCAGTGCCGGAGGGGTGCGTGAAAAACTGTTTTTT.

Of note for this clonotype: This could be a read error, since a much larger clone is one nucleotide away. A read error is likely, as this CDR3 ends without the conserved phenylalanine or tryptophan. The rearrangement uses TRBV6-2 or TRBV6-3 and TRBJ1-1; D remains unclear. This CDR3 is built from 14 residues. Trimming removed 5 bases at V and 0 bases at J, with 10 bases between. CDR1 is MNHEY and CDR2 is SVGEGT in the germline V gene. The CDR3 nucleotides are TGTGCCAGCAGTACGGGGTGGGTGAACACTGAAGCTTTCTTG. Protein: CASSTGWVNTEAFL.

As for this clonotype: Since a much larger clone is just one base distant, this may be a read error. The rearrangement links TRBV7-6 to TRBJ1-1; unclear D gene. CDR3 size: 14 residues. V gave up 1 base and J gave up 4 bases, with 10 bases separating them. Per the germline V gene, CDR1 is SGHVS and CDR2 is FNYEAQ. CDR3 in DNA: TGTGCCAGCAGCTTAGTCTGGGATAGCACTGAAGCTTTCTTT. It encodes CASSLVWDSTEAFF.

This clonotype was counted only a few times. The V call is TRBV5-1, the J call TRBJ2-7; D might be TRBD2 (6 bases). The V end was cut by 4 bases, the J end by 1 base, with 9 bases between. The CDR3 runs to 13 residues. Germline values: CDR1 SGHRS, CDR2 YFSETQ. In DNA, the CDR3 is TGCGCCAGCAGCGGCGGGGATTCCTACGAGCAGTACTTC. Encoded protein: CASSGGDSYEQYF.

This clonotype was seen ten or more times. This rearrangement joins TRBV29-1 to TRBJ2-3, with 7 positions matching TRBD1. Germline values: CDR1 SQVTM, CDR2 ANQGSEA. This CDR3 comprises 13 residues. J gave up 5 bases and V 7 bases, and 9 bases lay outside the gene matches. DNA of the CDR3: TGCAGCGCCAAGGACAGGTCTAGAGATACGCAGTATTTT. Protein product: CSAKDRSRDTQYF.

This chain joins TRBV29-1 and TRBJ2-7; D is undetermined. V lost 4 bases to trimming and J lost 5 bases, with 12 bases between them. Germline V CDR1 and CDR2: SQVTM, ANQGSEA. This CDR3 comprises 12 residues. In DNA, the CDR3 is TGCAGCGTTGTCTCGCCGGGCGACGAGCAGTACTTC. This gives the protein CSVVSPGDEQYF.

This clonotype came up many times. This sequence joins TRBV10-3 and TRBJ1-2, with a possible D match to TRBD1 (5 bases). Trimming removed 2 bases from V and 4 bases from J, with 11 bases in between. This CDR3 is 14 amino acids long. From germline, CDR1 is ENHRY and CDR2 SYGVKD. The CDR3 region is CAISEEQASYGYTF. The CDR3 DNA sequence: TGTGCCATCAGTGAGGAACAGGCAAGCTATGGCTACACCTTC.

This clonotype was found many times. The rearrangement joins TRBV6-5 to TRBJ1-2, with D tentatively TRBD1 (6 bases). The ends were cut back, 0 bases at V and 3 bases at J, with 14 bases in the middle. This CDR3 contains 16 residues. The germline V gene has CDR1 MNHEY and CDR2 SVGAGI. CDR3 protein: CASSYSSSGVYYGYTF. In nucleotides, the CDR3 is TGTGCCAGCAGTTACTCCTCATCAGGGGTCTACTATGGCTACACCTTC.

This clonotype was observed a handful of times. This chain connects TRBV6-1 to TRBJ2-1; TRBD1 matches at 9 bases. Germline values: CDR1 MNHNS, CDR2 SASEGT. This CDR3 has 13 residues. With 6 bases clipped from V and 4 bases from J, the junction kept 1 base outside the gene matches. The CDR3 DNA sequence: TGTGCCAGCAGGACAGGGGGGTACAATGAGCAGTTCTTC. Protein sequence: CASRTGGYNEQFF.

This clonotype was detected many times. The chain uses TRBV12-3 or TRBV12-4 and TRBJ2-5; unclear D gene. The CDR3 extends over 13 amino acids. V was trimmed by 4 bases and J by 2 bases, leaving 8 bases between them. CDR3 coding DNA: TGTGCCAGCAGTTCGTCCTGGCAAGAGACCCAGTACTTC. Encoded protein: CASSSSWQETQYF.